This is a list of T cell receptor beta chains from one sample in a study of shared clonotypes between healthy human individuals. Data came from immunoSEQ multiplex PCR; TCRdb stores just in-frame clones and leaves some out. The sample yields 2.3 million or so clones, about 92% seen once. Sequenced input: naive CD4+ T cells from PBMCs. All receptors derive from a man between 18 and 35 years old in good health. Some clones in this sample may be carry-over from other donors' samples. Each CDR3 is given with its conserved first and last residue. A D gene is named only where the DNA matches it firmly. Some rows have no size entry. The others give once, few or many, or a class for an expanded clone.

d_call: -
j_call: TRBJ2-2
clone_size: -
v_call: TRBV19
cdr3_aa: CASSIKTDRRELFF
cdr3_nt: TGTGCCAGTAGTATTAAGACCGATCGCCGGGAGCTGTTTTTT

d_call: TRBD2
j_call: TRBJ2-3
clone_size: -
v_call: TRBV4-1
cdr3_aa: CASSQEASGATSTDTQYF
cdr3_nt: TGCGCCAGCAGCCAAGAGGCTAGCGGGGCGACTAGCACAGATACGCAGTATTTT

d_call: -
j_call: TRBJ1-3
clone_size: -
v_call: TRBV2
cdr3_aa: CASSEVGGATIYF
cdr3_nt: TGTGCCAGCAGTGAGGTTGGCGGGGCCACCATATATTTT

d_call: TRBD2
j_call: TRBJ2-7
clone_size: -
v_call: TRBV29-1
cdr3_aa: CSVETGLAGGEQYF
cdr3_nt: TGCAGCGTTGAAACGGGACTAGCGGGAGGCGAGCAGTACTTC

d_call: TRBD1
j_call: TRBJ2-7
clone_size: -
v_call: TRBV15
cdr3_aa: CATSRTLGQADGVEQYF
cdr3_nt: TGTGCCACCAGCAGGACCCTAGGACAGGCAGACGGAGTCGAGCAGTACTTC

d_call: TRBD1
j_call: TRBJ1-2
clone_size: -
v_call: TRBV7-9
cdr3_aa: CASSRTGDHGYTF
cdr3_nt: TGTGCCAGCAGCCGTACAGGGGACCATGGCTACACCTTC

d_call: TRBD2
j_call: TRBJ2-3
clone_size: -
v_call: TRBV9
cdr3_aa: CASSADPLAGDTQYF
cdr3_nt: TGTGCCAGCAGCGCCGATCCGCTAGCGGGGGATACGCAGTATTTT

d_call: -
j_call: TRBJ1-1
clone_size: -
v_call: TRBV15
cdr3_aa: CATSGLEHHEAFF
cdr3_nt: TGTGCCACCAGTGGGTTAGAGCACCATGAAGCTTTCTTT

d_call: TRBD1
j_call: TRBJ2-5
clone_size: -
v_call: TRBV28
cdr3_aa: CASSSPGGSRQTQYF
cdr3_nt: TGTGCCAGCAGTTCTCCAGGGGGCTCACGACAGACCCAGTACTTC

d_call: TRBD1
j_call: TRBJ1-1
clone_size: -
v_call: TRBV5-5
cdr3_aa: CASSLTTGGFPRAAFF
cdr3_nt: TGTGCCAGCAGCTTGACGACAGGGGGGTTCCCAAGGGCAGCTTTCTTT

d_call: -
j_call: TRBJ1-1
clone_size: few
v_call: TRBV30
cdr3_aa: CAWSPGTSNTEAFF
cdr3_nt: TGTGCCTGGAGCCCAGGGACCTCGAACACTGAAGCTTTCTTT

d_call: -
j_call: TRBJ2-2
clone_size: -
v_call: TRBV7-6
cdr3_aa: CASSPPGRNTGELFF
cdr3_nt: TGTGCCAGCAGCCCCCCGGGCCGTAACACCGGGGAGCTGTTTTTT

d_call: -
j_call: TRBJ2-4
clone_size: -
v_call: TRBV5-1
cdr3_aa: CASSLSWGKNIQYF
cdr3_nt: TGCGCCAGCAGCTTGTCTTGGGGCAAGAACATTCAGTACTTC

d_call: TRBD2
j_call: TRBJ2-1
clone_size: -
v_call: TRBV7-2
cdr3_aa: CASRPTSGSSNEQFF
cdr3_nt: TGTGCCAGCCGGCCCACTAGCGGGAGTTCCAATGAGCAGTTCTTC

d_call: -
j_call: TRBJ1-1
clone_size: -
v_call: TRBV10-3
cdr3_aa: CAISATGVNTEAFF
cdr3_nt: TGTGCCATCAGTGCGACAGGAGTGAACACTGAAGCTTTCTTT

d_call: -
j_call: TRBJ2-2
clone_size: -
v_call: TRBV11-3
cdr3_aa: CASTSGVAGELFF
cdr3_nt: TGTGCCAGCACCTCCGGCGTCGCCGGGGAGCTGTTTTTT

d_call: -
j_call: TRBJ2-1
clone_size: -
v_call: TRBV18
cdr3_aa: CASSPLRMGFGQFF
cdr3_nt: TGTGCCAGCTCACCACTCCGAATGGGGTTCGGGCAGTTCTTC

d_call: TRBD2
j_call: TRBJ2-7
clone_size: -
v_call: TRBV9
cdr3_aa: CASSVAGGSSYEQYF
cdr3_nt: TGTGCCAGCAGCGTAGCGGGGGGGAGCTCCTACGAGCAGTACTTC

d_call: TRBD2
j_call: TRBJ2-3
clone_size: -
v_call: TRBV4-1
cdr3_aa: CASSQVLLLAGVTDTQYF
cdr3_nt: TGCGCCAGCAGCCAAGTCCTCCTACTAGCGGGAGTCACAGATACGCAGTATTTT

d_call: TRBD1
j_call: TRBJ2-2
clone_size: -
v_call: TRBV4-3
cdr3_aa: CASRRQGSTGELFF
cdr3_nt: TGCGCCAGCAGGCGACAGGGTAGTACCGGGGAGCTGTTTTTT

d_call: -
j_call: TRBJ2-1
clone_size: -
v_call: TRBV11-3
cdr3_aa: CASSLPFPYNEQFF
cdr3_nt: TGTGCCAGCAGCTTACCATTTCCCTACAATGAGCAGTTCTTC

d_call: -
j_call: TRBJ2-7
clone_size: -
v_call: TRBV19
cdr3_aa: CASSRRQGSYEQYF
cdr3_nt: TGTGCCAGCTCGAGGCGGCAGGGGTCCTACGAGCAGTACTTC

d_call: TRBD1
j_call: TRBJ1-2
clone_size: -
v_call: TRBV7-2
cdr3_aa: CASSLAGQLNYGYTF
cdr3_nt: TGTGCCAGCAGCTTAGCGGGACAGCTTAACTATGGCTACACCTTC

d_call: -
j_call: TRBJ2-7
clone_size: -
v_call: TRBV4-2
cdr3_aa: CASAEGTGYEQYF
cdr3_nt: TGTGCCAGCGCCGAGGGGACGGGCTACGAGCAGTACTTC

d_call: -
j_call: TRBJ1-1
clone_size: -
v_call: TRBV30
cdr3_aa: CAWSVIPAANTEAFF
cdr3_nt: TGTGCCTGGAGTGTAATTCCGGCAGCGAACACTGAAGCTTTCTTT

d_call: TRBD1
j_call: TRBJ1-1
clone_size: -
v_call: TRBV30
cdr3_aa: CAWSATRQGSTEAFF
cdr3_nt: TGTGCCTGGAGTGCCACTAGACAGGGGAGCACTGAAGCTTTCTTT